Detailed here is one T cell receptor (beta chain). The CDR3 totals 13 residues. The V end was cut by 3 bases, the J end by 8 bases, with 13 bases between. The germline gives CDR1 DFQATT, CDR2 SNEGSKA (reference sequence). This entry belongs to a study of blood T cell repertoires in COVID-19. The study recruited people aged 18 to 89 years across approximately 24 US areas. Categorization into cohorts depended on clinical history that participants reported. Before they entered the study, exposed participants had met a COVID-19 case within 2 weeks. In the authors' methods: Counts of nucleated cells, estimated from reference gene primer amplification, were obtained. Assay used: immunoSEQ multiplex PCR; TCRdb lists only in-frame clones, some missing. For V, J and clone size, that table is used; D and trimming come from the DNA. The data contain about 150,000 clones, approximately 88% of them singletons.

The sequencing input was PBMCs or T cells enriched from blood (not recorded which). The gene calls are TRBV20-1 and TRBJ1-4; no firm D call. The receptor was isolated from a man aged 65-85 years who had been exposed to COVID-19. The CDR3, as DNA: TGCAGTGCTAGTTTCTCTCTTGAGGAAAAACTGTTTTTT. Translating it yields CSASFSLEEKLFF.